Detailed here is one TCR beta chain. The target antigen is unknown. A multiplex PCR was run with 60 Vbeta primers and 13 Jbeta primers. The assay was immunoSEQ multiplex PCR, and TCRdb's table has in-frame clones only and misses some. The sample holds around 75,000 clones. Germline-derived CDR1 and CDR2 are LNHDA and SQIVND (reference sequence). The CDR3 contains 16 residues. After removal of 5 bases from V and 2 bases from J, the junction contained 10 bases not matched to a gene. These data originate in a study of cytomegalovirus exposure and HLA in healthy donors. Findings and limits, study-wide: It has been reported that TCR beta sequences accurately predicted the HLA-A and HLA-B alleles of most subjects.

Sequencing was performed on PBMCs. The TCR originated in a boy younger than 18 in good health and CMV-seronegative. The chain combines TRBV19 with TRBJ2-7; 9 bases are shared with TRBD1. The CDR3 sequence is CASSPSAGQGTYEQYF. CDR3 in DNA: TGTGCCAGTAGTCCTTCAGCGGGACAGGGAACCTACGAGCAGTACTTC.